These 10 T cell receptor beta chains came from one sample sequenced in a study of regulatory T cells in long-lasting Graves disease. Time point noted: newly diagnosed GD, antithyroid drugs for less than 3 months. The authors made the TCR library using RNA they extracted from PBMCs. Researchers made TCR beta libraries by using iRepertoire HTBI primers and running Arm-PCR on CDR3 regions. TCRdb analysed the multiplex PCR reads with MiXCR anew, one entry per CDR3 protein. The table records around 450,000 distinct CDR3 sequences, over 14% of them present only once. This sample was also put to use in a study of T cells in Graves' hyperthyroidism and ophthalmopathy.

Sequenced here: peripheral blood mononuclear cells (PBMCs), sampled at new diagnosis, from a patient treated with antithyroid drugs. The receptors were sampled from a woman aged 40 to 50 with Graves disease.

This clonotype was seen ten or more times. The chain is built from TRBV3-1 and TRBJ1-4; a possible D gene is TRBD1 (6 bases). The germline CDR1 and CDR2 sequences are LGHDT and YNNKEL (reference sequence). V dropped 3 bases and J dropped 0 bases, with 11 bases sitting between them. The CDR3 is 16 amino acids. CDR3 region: CASSHSNRATNEKLFF. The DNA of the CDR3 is TGTGCCAGCAGCCACTCAAACAGGGCAACTAATGAAAAACTGTTTTTT.

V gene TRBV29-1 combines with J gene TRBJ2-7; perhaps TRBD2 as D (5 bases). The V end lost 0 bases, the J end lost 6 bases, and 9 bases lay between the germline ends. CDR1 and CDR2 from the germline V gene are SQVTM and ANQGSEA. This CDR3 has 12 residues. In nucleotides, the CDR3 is TGCAGCGTTGAAGATCCGGGATCCGAGCAGTACTTC. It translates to CSVEDPGSEQYF.

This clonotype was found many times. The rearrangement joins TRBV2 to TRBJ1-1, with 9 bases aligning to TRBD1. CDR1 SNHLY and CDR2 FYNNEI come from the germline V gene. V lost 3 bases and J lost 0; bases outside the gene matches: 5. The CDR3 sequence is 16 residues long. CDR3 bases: TGTGCCAGCAGTGACCCAGGGACAGGGATGAACACTGAAGCTTTCTTT. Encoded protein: CASSDPGTGMNTEAFF.

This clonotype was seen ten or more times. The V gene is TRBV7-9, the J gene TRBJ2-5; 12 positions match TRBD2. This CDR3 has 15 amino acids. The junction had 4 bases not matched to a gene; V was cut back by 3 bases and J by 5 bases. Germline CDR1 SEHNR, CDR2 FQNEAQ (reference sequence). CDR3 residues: CASSFLAGGPETQYF. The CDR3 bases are TGTGCCAGCAGCTTCCTAGCGGGAGGGCCCGAGACCCAGTACTTC.

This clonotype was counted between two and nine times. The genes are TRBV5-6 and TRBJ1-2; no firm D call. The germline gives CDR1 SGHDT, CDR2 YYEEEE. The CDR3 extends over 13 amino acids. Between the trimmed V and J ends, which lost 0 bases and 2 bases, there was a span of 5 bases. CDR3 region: CASSLVENYGYTF. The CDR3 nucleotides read TGTGCCAGCAGCTTGGTGGAAAACTATGGCTACACCTTC.

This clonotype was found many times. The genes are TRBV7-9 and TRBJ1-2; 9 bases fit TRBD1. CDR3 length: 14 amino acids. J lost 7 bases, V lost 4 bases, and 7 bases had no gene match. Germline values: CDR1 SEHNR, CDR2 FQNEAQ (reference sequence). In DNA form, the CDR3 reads TGTGCCAGCAGCTCCGGGACAGGGACTACTGGCTACACCTTC. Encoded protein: CASSSGTGTTGYTF.

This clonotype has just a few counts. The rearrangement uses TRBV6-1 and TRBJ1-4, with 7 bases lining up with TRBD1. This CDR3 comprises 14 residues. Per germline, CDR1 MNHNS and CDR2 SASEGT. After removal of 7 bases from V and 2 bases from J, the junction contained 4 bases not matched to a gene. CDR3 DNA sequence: TGTGCCAGCAAACCGGGACAGACTAATGAAAAACTGTTTTTT. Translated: CASKPGQTNEKLFF.

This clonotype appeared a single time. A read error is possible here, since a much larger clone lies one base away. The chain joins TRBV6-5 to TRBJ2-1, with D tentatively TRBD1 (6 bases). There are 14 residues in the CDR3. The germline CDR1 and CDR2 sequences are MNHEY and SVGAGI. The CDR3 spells CTSSLSHRADEQFF. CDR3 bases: TGTACCAGCAGTTTATCCCACAGGGCTGATGAGCAGTTCTTC.

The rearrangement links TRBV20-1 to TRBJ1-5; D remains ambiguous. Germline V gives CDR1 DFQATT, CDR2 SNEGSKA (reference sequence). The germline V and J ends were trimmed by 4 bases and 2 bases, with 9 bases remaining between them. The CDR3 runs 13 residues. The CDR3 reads CSAKTRGNQPQHF. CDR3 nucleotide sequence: TGCAGTGCTAAAACAAGGGGCAATCAGCCCCAGCATTTT.

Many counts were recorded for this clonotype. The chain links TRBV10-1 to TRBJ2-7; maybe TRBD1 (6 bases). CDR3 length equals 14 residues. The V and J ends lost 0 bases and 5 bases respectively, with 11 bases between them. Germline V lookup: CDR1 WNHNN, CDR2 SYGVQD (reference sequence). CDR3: CASSESTGRHEQYF. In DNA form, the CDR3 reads TGCGCCAGCAGTGAGTCTACAGGGAGACACGAGCAGTACTTC.